These 21 T cell receptor beta chains originate from one sample sequenced in a study of T cells in Graves' hyperthyroidism and ophthalmopathy (dated by TCRdb to about 2019). Libraries were constructed by multiplex PCR. Instrument on record: Illumina HiSeq 2000. Amplification of TCR beta CDR3 regions was carried out from RNA transcripts. For the first round of RT-PCR on the TCR CDR3, the HTBI primer set was used together with the Qiagen OneStep RT-PCR kit. TCRdb ran its own pipeline on the public reads, namely fastp trimming at Q25 and MiXCR clone calling, and kept in-frame beta chains. Each record represents a unique CDR3 protein, reported with the most common genes and DNA among its rows. For this sample the table gives over 350,000 distinct CDR3 sequences, of which roughly 15% were detected only once. Under 15% of the sample lies in the top ten. Sequencing used blood. These receptor sequences come from a man aged 18 to 30 with Graves' ophthalmopathy.

Ten or more counts support this clonotype. The DNA for the CDR3 is TGTGCCATCAGTGAGAGGACAGGGGACTACGAGCAGTACTTC. It codes for CAISERTGDYEQYF. The chain uses TRBV10-3 and TRBJ2-7; 9 nucleotides agree with TRBD1. CDR1 and CDR2 from the germline V gene are ENHRY and SYGVKD. Trimming removed 2 bases from V and 3 bases from J; junction bases left unmatched: 2. The CDR3 has 14 residues.

This clonotype was seen ten or more times. The genes are TRBV2 and TRBJ2-1, with 9 nucleotides matching TRBD2. The ends lost 7 bases at V and 0 bases at J; junction bases unmatched: 7. Germline V gene sequence: CDR1 SNHLY, CDR2 FYNNEI. The CDR3 totals 16 residues. CDR3 sequence: CASKKGLAFSYNEQFF. The CDR3 DNA is TGTGCCAGCAAGAAGGGACTAGCTTTCTCCTACAATGAGCAGTTCTTC. Complete variable domain (other parts from reference TRBV2 and TRBJ2-1): EPEVTQTPSHQVTQMGQEVILRCVPISNHLYFYWYRQILGQKVEFLVSFYNNEISEKSEIFDDQFSVERPDGSNFTLKIRSTKLEDSAMYFCASKKGLAFSYNEQFFGPGTRLTVL.

The genes are TRBV5-6 and TRBJ1-5; a possible D gene is TRBD1 (6 bases). This CDR3 comprises 17 residues. Looked up from germline, CDR1 is SGHDT and CDR2 is YYEEEE. Trimming shortened V by 0 bases and J by 0 bases, and 13 bases separated the two germline ends. CDR3 sequence reads: CASSLGGARNSNQPQHF. The CDR3 DNA reads TGTGCCAGCAGCTTGGGGGGGGCACGGAATAGCAATCAGCCCCAGCATTTT.

Remarks on this clonotype: This may stem from a read error, because a much larger clone lies one nucleotide away. The chain has TRBV5-1 and TRBJ2-7, with TRBD1 as a possible D gene (5 bases). This CDR3 has 12 amino acids. CDR1 SGHRS and CDR2 YFSETQ come from the germline V gene. The CDR3 DNA reads TGCGCCAGCAGGACAGACTCCTACAAGCAGTACTTC. Protein product: CASRTDSYKQYF.

The genes are TRBV7-9 and TRBJ2-4; TRBD1 matches 9 bases. There are 14 residues in the CDR3. Trimming removed 4 bases from V and 5 bases from J; junction bases left unmatched: 3. In germline, CDR1 is SEHNR, CDR2 FQNEAQ (reference sequence). In nucleotides, the CDR3 is TGTGCCAGCAGCTCTGGGACAGGGCAAAACATTCAGTACTTC. Residues: CASSSGTGQNIQYF.

This clonotype has a count of ten or more. V usage is TRBV5-1 and J usage is TRBJ2-1; 9 bases match TRBD2. Germline loops: CDR1 SGHRS, CDR2 YFSETQ. V lost 0 bases, J lost 7 bases, and 11 bases stayed unmatched. This CDR3 region has 17 residues. The CDR3 nucleotides are TGCGCCAGCAGCTTGGCCGATCGACTAGCGGCCCAGAATGAGCAGTTCTTC. Translation gives CASSLADRLAAQNEQFF.

This clonotype was seen a few times. The V call is TRBV27, the J call TRBJ2-2, with D perhaps TRBD1 or TRBD2 (5 bases each). The CDR3 contains 16 residues. Trimming stripped 5 bases from V and 2 bases from J, with 15 bases between. Germline V CDR1 and CDR2: MNHEY, SMNVEV (reference sequence). The CDR3 bases are TGTGCCAGCAGTGGCTCCGGGACGGTCAACACCGGGGAGCTGTTTTTT. This codes for CASSGSGTVNTGELFF.

This clonotype was seen ten or more times. V and J are TRBV29-1 and TRBJ2-1; 8 nucleotides match TRBD2. Trimming took 8 bases from V and 7 from J; bases not matched to a gene: 13. The CDR3 length is 14 residues. The germline V gene encodes CDR1 SQVTM and CDR2 ANQGSEA. DNA for the CDR3: TGCAGCTCCCGGGGGGGCGGGAGAAGGAATGAGCAGTTCTTC. It translates to CSSRGGGRRNEQFF.

This clonotype has more than one count but fewer than ten. The CDR3 reads CASSDRRQGARSPLHF. In DNA form, the CDR3 reads TGTGCCAGCAGTGATCGGAGACAGGGGGCAAGATCACCCCTCCACTTT. J is TRBJ1-6 and V is TRBV25-1; TRBD1 aligns across 10 bases. This CDR3 is built from 16 residues. V trimming: 3 bases; J trimming: 10 bases; junction bases outside the gene matches: 9. Germline lookup yields CDR1 MGHDK and CDR2 SYGVNS.

This clonotype has at least ten counts. The V gene is TRBV5-1, the J gene TRBJ2-7; 7 nucleotides line up with TRBD1. The CDR3 runs to 14 residues. V shed 4 bases, J shed 3 bases, and the junction held 7 bases outside the gene matches. Germline CDR1 SGHRS, CDR2 YFSETQ. The CDR3 nucleotides read TGCGCCAGCAGCCTGACAGGGACCGTCTACGAGCAGTACTTC. Its protein is CASSLTGTVYEQYF.

In this sample, this clonotype turned up once. The chain uses TRBV14 and TRBJ1-1, with D maybe TRBD1 (5 bases). Germline V gene data show CDR1 as SGHDN and CDR2 as FVKESK. V lost 0 bases and J 6 bases, leaving 14 bases between the germline ends. The CDR3 covers 15 residues. The CDR3 protein is CASSQDRGIFAEAFF. DNA of the CDR3: TGTGCCAGCAGCCAAGATCGGGGCATCTTTGCTGAAGCTTTCTTT.

This clonotype was observed a handful of times. V and J are TRBV10-1 and TRBJ2-5; TRBD2 matches 10 bases. CDR3 length: 15 residues. Germline CDR1 WNHNN, CDR2 SYGVQD (reference sequence). The V gene end was trimmed by 3 bases and the J gene end by 2 bases; junction bases not matched to a gene: 3. The CDR3 is CASSEVAGGQETQYF. Here the CDR3 DNA reads TGCGCCAGCAGTGAAGTAGCGGGGGGACAAGAGACCCAGTACTTC.

This clonotype occurred many times. The rearrangement joins TRBV9 to TRBJ1-1; a weak D match, TRBD1 (6 bases). The CDR3 covers 15 residues. Trimming left V 0 bases short and J 4 bases short, with 13 bases between. In germline, CDR1 is SGDLS, CDR2 YYNGEE. CDR3 sequence (DNA): TGTGCCAGCAGCGTAGAGTCGGGGGCGGTCACTGAAGCTTTCTTT. Translating gives CASSVESGAVTEAFF.

This clonotype was counted many times. This chain joins TRBV7-8 and TRBJ2-5; possibly TRBD1 or TRBD2 for D (6 bases each). CDR1 is SGHVS and CDR2 is FQNEAQ in the germline V gene. V was cut by 4 bases and J by 2 bases, with 14 bases left in between. CDR3 length equals 15 residues. The CDR3 loop is CASSSLGGSQETQYF. The CDR3 DNA follows: TGTGCCAGCAGCTCCCTAGGGGGGAGTCAAGAGACCCAGTACTTC.

The sample holds many counts of this clonotype. This chain joins TRBV3-1 and TRBJ2-4; 9 bases are a match to TRBD1. Germline values: CDR1 LGHDT, CDR2 YNNKEL (reference sequence). V lost 4 bases and J lost 2; bases outside the gene matches: 9. The CDR3 runs 17 residues. CDR3 amino acids: CASSRFGTGLSKNIQYF. The CDR3 nucleotides read TGTGCCAGCAGCCGATTCGGGACAGGGCTATCCAAAAACATTCAGTACTTC.

This clonotype was counted only a few times. This sequence joins TRBV10-3 and TRBJ2-1; 11 nucleotides line up with TRBD2. The germline CDR1 and CDR2 sequences are ENHRY and SYGVKD. The length of the CDR3 is 15 residues. Trimming removed 9 bases from V and 9 bases from J; junction bases left unmatched: 13. CDR3: CAIGKLAGEAIEQFF. The CDR3 DNA reads TGTGCCATAGGTAAACTAGCGGGAGAAGCTATTGAGCAGTTCTTC.

The CDR3 spells CASSLSALAGGYTGELFF. The CDR3 bases are TGTGCCAGCAGTTTATCTGCTCTAGCGGGGGGATACACCGGGGAGCTGTTTTTT. This rearrangement joins TRBV12-3 or TRBV12-4 to TRBJ2-2, with 11 bases fitting TRBD2. The CDR3 loop spans 18 amino acids. The ends lost 2 bases at V and 3 bases at J; junction bases unmatched: 8.

This chain uses TRBV5-6 with TRBJ2-6; 10 nucleotides agree with TRBD1. The CDR3 runs 19 residues. Germline CDR1 reads SGHDT; CDR2 reads YYEEEE. After removal of 2 bases from V and 0 bases from J, the junction contained 8 bases not matched to a gene. The CDR3 DNA follows: TGTGCCAGCAGCTTAGTCCCGGGACAGGGGACCTCTGGGGCCAACGTCCTGACTTTC. This gives the protein CASSLVPGQGTSGANVLTF.

This clonotype was recorded many times. The gene calls are TRBV5-1 and TRBJ2-7; D possibly corresponds to TRBD2 (6 bases). The CDR3 covers 12 residues. Germline V gene sequence: CDR1 SGHRS, CDR2 YFSETQ. V lost 2 bases and J 6 bases, leaving 9 bases between the germline ends. The DNA for the CDR3 is TGCGCCAGCAGCTTCCAGGGAGGCGAGCAGTACTTC. Protein sequence: CASSFQGGEQYF.

This clonotype occurred many times. The rearrangement joins TRBV18 to TRBJ2-7, with 10 bases lining up with TRBD1. The CDR3 has 15 residues. The germline gives CDR1 KGHSH, CDR2 LQKENI. Unmatched junction bases numbered 8, after V lost 8 bases and J lost 1 base. In DNA form, the CDR3 reads TGTGCCAGCCGAGCCGGGACAGGGGCGTCCTACGAGCAGTACTTC. This translates into CASRAGTGASYEQYF.

This clonotype was detected ten times or more. This chain uses TRBV18 with TRBJ2-1; the match to TRBD2 covers 13 bases. Losses at the gene ends were 6 bases for V and 8 bases for J; bases not matched to a gene: 7. The germline V gene has CDR1 KGHSH and CDR2 LQKENI. The CDR3 has 15 amino acids. The CDR3 is CASSGTSGRGHEQFF. DNA for the CDR3: TGTGCCAGCTCGGGCACTAGCGGGAGGGGACATGAGCAGTTCTTC. Full variable domain (outside the CDR3, taken from reference TRBV18 and TRBJ2-1): NAGVMQNPRHLVRRRGQEARLRCSPMKGHSHVYWYRQLPEEGLKFMVYLQKENIIDESGMPKERFSAEFPKEGPSILRIQQVVRGDSAAYFCASSGTSGRGHEQFFGPGTRLTVL.